The TCR beta chain described here comes from a study of OX40 agonist ivuxolimab in advanced cancers. As for the study in general: Every patient in dose escalation had hepatocellular carcinoma, melanoma, renal cell or head and neck cancer. Notes on the study in general: In general, CD8+ T cells held more expanded clones than CD4+ did, on average. CD4+ and CD8+ T cells in blood underwent clonal expansion by week 6 at 0.1 to 3.0 mg/kg.

Details on this clone: The antigen remains unidentified.

Germline V lookup: CDR1 MNHEY, CDR2 SMNVEV (reference sequence). The CDR3 consists of 12 residues. Trimming pared 8 bases from V and 4 bases from J, leaving 12 bases between. Data came from immunoSEQ multiplex PCR; TCRdb stores just in-frame clones and leaves some out. This sample yields about 82,000 clones, of which approximately 85% are seen a single time; 0.2% to 0.25% belongs to the top ten. The clonotype comes from an adult with an advanced solid tumor such as melanoma, head and neck, liver or kidney cancer. This chain uses TRBV27 with TRBJ2-7; D not resolved. Sample: CD4+ or CD8+ T cells sorted from blood, taken in a trial of the OX40 agonist ivuxolimab. The CDR3 DNA sequence: TGTGCCAGCCGGGTGTCGAGGTACGAGCAGTACTTC. Its translation is CASRVSRYEQYF.